Below are 28 T cell receptor beta chains sequenced from a single sample in a study of blood T cell repertoires in COVID-19. Sequencing used immunoSEQ multiplex PCR; TCRdb keeps in-frame clones, though not all of them. The sample has 150,000 to 200,000 clones, over 75% seen once; the top ten hold approximately 11%. Sequenced: peripheral blood. The source is a man between 60 and 75 years old with active or convalescent COVID-19.

This chain connects TRBV7-6 to TRBJ1-4; D possibly corresponds to TRBD1 (6 bases). V dropped 1 base and J dropped 1 base, with 10 bases sitting between them. Germline loops: CDR1 SGHVS, CDR2 FNYEAQ. The CDR3 spans 16 residues. In nucleotides, the CDR3 is TGTGCCAGCAGCTTAGACCCGGGACAAACTAATGAAAAACTGTTTTTT. It encodes CASSLDPGQTNEKLFF.

This chain connects TRBV11-2 to TRBJ1-3; TRBD1 matches at 9 bases. V shed 5 bases, J shed 3 bases, and the junction held 8 bases outside the gene matches. The CDR3 loop spans 16 amino acids. Germline CDR1 reads SGHAT; CDR2 reads FQNNGV. CDR3 in DNA: TGTGCCAGCAGCCGACAGGGGGTAATATTTGGAAACACCATATATTTT. This sequence encodes CASSRQGVIFGNTIYF.

This rearrangement joins TRBV7-2 to TRBJ2-7; TRBD2 agrees at 7 bases. The CDR3 runs 12 residues. Per germline, CDR1 SGHTA and CDR2 FQGNSA. J lost 5 bases, V lost 2 bases, and 0 bases had no gene match. This CDR3 reads CASSLLADEQYF. The CDR3, as DNA: TGTGCCAGCAGCTTACTAGCGGACGAGCAGTACTTC.

The chain combines TRBV11-3 with TRBJ2-1; tentatively, D is TRBD2 (6 bases). There are 11 residues in the CDR3. The germline V gene has CDR1 SGHNT and CDR2 YENEEA. Trimming took 3 bases from V and 10 from J, leaving 7 bases between them. For the CDR3, the DNA is TGTGCCAGCAGCTTTGGGGGGGAGCAGTTCTTC. Translating gives CASSFGGEQFF.

The genes are TRBV29-1 and TRBJ1-2, with D possibly being TRBD1 (5 bases). V was cut by 4 bases and J by 4 bases, with 16 bases left in between. Germline CDR1 and CDR2: SQVTM and ANQGSEA. The CDR3 is 14 residues long. The CDR3 bases are TGCAGCGTTGCCCAGACAGCTTTATCCTATGGCTACACCTTC. Its translation is CSVAQTALSYGYTF.

The chain employs TRBV3-1 (or the pseudogene TRBV3-2) and TRBJ1-6, with 9 bases that match TRBD1. V was pared by 5 bases and J by 9 bases, with 5 bases of the junction left unmatched. Per germline, CDR1 LGHDT and CDR2 YNNKEL (reference sequence). The CDR3 is 14 residues long. CDR3 bases: TGTGCCAGCAGCGGGGGACAGGGTAGTTCACCCCTCCACTTT. This translates into CASSGGQGSSPLHF.

This sequence joins TRBV5-6 and TRBJ1-1, with a possible D match to TRBD1 (5 bases). CDR3 length equals 14 residues. Germline CDR1 is SGHDT and CDR2 is YYEEEE. V was shortened by 4 bases and J by 1 base, with 11 bases between the two germline ends. As DNA, the CDR3 is TGTGCCAGCAGCCTGGACACCTCGAACACTGAAGCTTTCTTT. Its protein is CASSLDTSNTEAFF.

The chain links TRBV6-5 to TRBJ2-1, with D possibly matching TRBD1 (5 bases). The CDR3 spans 15 residues. Trimming pared 2 bases from V and 0 bases from J, leaving 8 bases between. Germline loops: CDR1 MNHEY, CDR2 SVGAGI. The CDR3 nucleotides are TGTGCCAGCAGTTACGGGGCGAGCTCCTACAATGAGCAGTTCTTC. Translation gives CASSYGASSYNEQFF.

This rearrangement joins TRBV7-9 to TRBJ2-7; D remains unclear. The length of the CDR3 is 14 residues. The V end was cut by 7 bases, the J end by 6 bases, with 19 bases between. Germline lookup yields CDR1 SEHNR and CDR2 FQNEAQ (reference sequence). The CDR3 DNA reads as TGTGCCAGCAACCGTGATCGTAACAGTGGCGAGCAGTACTTC. This encodes CASNRDRNSGEQYF.

The chain combines TRBV10-3 with TRBJ2-7, with 9 positions matching TRBD2. Losses at the gene ends were 10 bases for V and 1 base for J; bases not matched to a gene: 14. Germline V gene lookup returns CDR1 ENHRY and CDR2 SYGVKD. This CDR3 spans 16 amino acids. Here the CDR3 DNA reads TGTGCCACCGTCGGCGGCGCTAGCGGGGCATCCTACGAGCAGTACTTC. Translation gives CATVGGASGASYEQYF.

The chain links TRBV2 to TRBJ1-5; D is unresolved. Germline CDR1 SNHLY, CDR2 FYNNEI. The V end was cut by 3 bases, the J end by 6 bases, with 9 bases between. The CDR3 has 13 residues. CDR3 amino acids: CASSDSGFQPQHF. The CDR3 coding sequence is TGTGCCAGCAGTGATTCGGGGTTTCAGCCCCAGCATTTT. Supplemented by reference TRBV2 and TRBJ1-5, the full variable domain reads EPEVTQTPSHQVTQMGQEVILRCVPISNHLYFYWYRQILGQKVEFLVSFYNNEISEKSEIFDDQFSVERPDGSNFTLKIRSTKLEDSAMYFCASSDSGFQPQHFGDGTRLSIL.

V usage is TRBV7-6 and J usage is TRBJ2-2, with D tentatively TRBD1 (6 bases). The ends were cut back, 1 base at V and 3 bases at J, with 12 bases in the middle. The CDR3 totals 16 residues. CDR1 SGHVS and CDR2 FNYEAQ come from the germline V gene. The CDR3 DNA reads as TGTGCCAGCAGCTTAGACTACAGACAGGACACCGGGGAGCTGTTTTTT. Residues: CASSLDYRQDTGELFF.

The J gene is TRBJ2-1, the V gene TRBV13, with 12 bases that match TRBD2. The J segment lost 5 bases and the V segment lost 5 bases, leaving 7 bases of the junction unmatched. The V gene's germline CDR1 is PRHDT and CDR2 FYEKMQ (reference sequence). CDR3 size: 16 residues. CDR3 sequence reads: CASSTRTSGVHNEQFF. In nucleotides, the CDR3 is TGTGCCAGCAGCACCCGGACTAGCGGGGTACACAATGAGCAGTTCTTC.

The rearrangement uses TRBV5-1 and TRBJ1-1; 9 bases line up with TRBD1. V trimming: 4 bases; J trimming: 3 bases; junction bases outside the gene matches: 7. CDR1 and CDR2 from the germline V gene are SGHRS and YFSETQ. This CDR3 spans 15 amino acids. CDR3 nucleotide sequence: TGCGCCAGCAGCGGGGGACAGGGAGGGCACACTGAAGCTTTCTTT. Protein product: CASSGGQGGHTEAFF.

This clone was seen a few times. The V call is TRBV5-1, the J call TRBJ2-3, with D possibly being TRBD2 (7 bases). The CDR3 has 18 amino acids. The ends were cut back, 5 bases at V and 0 bases at J, with 22 bases in the middle. Germline V lookup: CDR1 SGHRS, CDR2 YFSETQ. CDR3 sequence: CASRRGGRASLSTDTQYF. The CDR3 DNA sequence: TGCGCCAGCAGAAGAGGGGGGAGGGCTTCCCTTAGCACAGATACGCAGTATTTT.

The gene calls are TRBV6-5 and TRBJ1-2, with 7 nucleotides matching TRBD1. In germline, CDR1 is MNHEY, CDR2 SVGAGI. Germline trimming cut 6 bases from V and 5 bases from J; bases unmatched to any gene: 9. The CDR3 has 14 residues. The CDR3 nucleotides read TGTGCCAGCAGGAGGGCAGGGGGACGTTATGGCTACACCTTC. This sequence encodes CASRRAGGRYGYTF.

The CDR3 loop is CASSYRSGGPDTQYF. In DNA, the CDR3 is TGTGCCAGCAGTTACCGGTCAGGGGGCCCTGATACGCAGTATTTT. The chain recombines TRBV6-5 with TRBJ2-3, with 8 bases matching TRBD1. With 2 bases clipped from V and 6 bases from J, the junction kept 7 bases outside the gene matches. Looked up from germline, CDR1 is MNHEY and CDR2 is SVGAGI. The CDR3 covers 15 residues.

The chain carries TRBV5-5 and TRBJ2-2; 9 bases map to TRBD2. Germline CDR1 reads SGHKS; CDR2 reads YYEKEE (reference sequence). The CDR3 consists of 17 residues. V shed 0 bases, J shed 5 bases, and the junction held 8 bases outside the gene matches. The CDR3 DNA is TGTGCCAGCAGCTTGGCCCATAGAAGCGGGAGGACCGGGGAGCTGTTTTTT. Amino acids: CASSLAHRSGRTGELFF.

This clone has only a few counts. This rearrangement joins TRBV19 to TRBJ2-7; 7 bases line up with TRBD2. Germline assignment: CDR1 LNHDA and CDR2 SQIVND (reference sequence). Germline trimming cut 7 bases from V and 1 base from J; bases unmatched to any gene: 1. This CDR3 has 12 amino acids. The CDR3 is CASMGGSYEQYF. In DNA, the CDR3 is TGTGCCAGTATGGGAGGGTCCTACGAGCAGTACTTC. The whole variable domain, remainder taken from reference TRBV19 and TRBJ2-7, is DGGITQSPKYLFRKEGQNVTLSCEQNLNHDAMYWYRQDPGQGLRLIYYSQIVNDFQKGDIAEGYSVSREKKESFPLTVTSAQKNPTAFYLCASMGGSYEQYFGPGTRLTVT.

This chain joins TRBV6-5 and TRBJ2-2; the D gene is possibly TRBD1 (7 bases). In germline, CDR1 is MNHEY, CDR2 SVGAGI. V was shortened by 6 bases and J by 0 bases, with 11 bases between the two germline ends. CDR3 length equals 15 residues. The DNA for the CDR3 is TGTGCCAGCAGGGGCGGGACAGCGAACACCGGGGAGCTGTTTTTT. This gives the protein CASRGGTANTGELFF.

The CDR3 loop is CASSGRVMSNQPQHF. The CDR3 DNA sequence: TGTGCCAGCAGTGGGAGGGTTATGAGCAATCAGCCCCAGCATTTT. V usage is TRBV6-4 and J usage is TRBJ1-5; no definite D call. CDR3 length: 15 amino acids. Deletions cut 4 bases from V and 1 base from J, with 11 bases between. Looked up from germline, CDR1 is MRHNA and CDR2 is SNTAGT.

The J gene is TRBJ2-1, the V gene TRBV5-6; tentative D call: TRBD1 (6 bases). This CDR3 has 16 amino acids. V lost 9 bases, J lost 6 bases, and 25 bases lay in between. CDR1 and CDR2 from the germline V gene are SGHDT and YYEEEE. The CDR3 reads CANRYRESIRPNEQFF. The CDR3 DNA is TGTGCCAACCGATACAGGGAATCTATTCGTCCCAATGAGCAGTTCTTC.

The V gene is TRBV5-1, the J gene TRBJ2-2; weak D call: TRBD2 (5 bases). CDR3 size: 16 residues. Deletions cut 4 bases from V and 7 bases from J, with 20 bases between. The V gene's germline CDR1 is SGHRS and CDR2 YFSETQ. As DNA, the CDR3 is TGCGCCAGCAGCCCCATCAGGACTTCTCTCAACGGGGAGCTGTTTTTT. Translation: CASSPIRTSLNGELFF.

This clone occurred a few times. J is TRBJ1-5 and V is TRBV10-1; 7 nucleotides agree with TRBD1. This CDR3 comprises 12 residues. V was pared by 6 bases and J by 9 bases, with 5 bases of the junction left unmatched. Per the germline V gene, CDR1 is WNHNN and CDR2 is SYGVQD (reference sequence). The CDR3 spells CASSGYRGPQHF. In nucleotides, the CDR3 is TGCGCCAGCAGCGGTTACAGGGGGCCCCAGCATTTT.

This chain joins TRBV3-1 (or the pseudogene TRBV3-2) and TRBJ2-3, with a weak D call TRBD2 (5 bases). Deletions cut 0 bases from V and 6 bases from J, with 19 bases between. Germline lookup yields CDR1 LGHDT and CDR2 YNNKEL (reference sequence). This CDR3 is 17 amino acids long. CDR3 nucleotides: TGTGCCAGCAGCCAAGATGTTCTAGCCCCATGGCCGGATACGCAGTATTTT. Its translation: CASSQDVLAPWPDTQYF.

This chain connects TRBV5-1 to TRBJ1-6; no clear D. Germline V CDR1 and CDR2: SGHRS, YFSETQ. This CDR3 is 18 amino acids long. The V gene lost 1 base and the J gene lost 3 bases, with 17 bases spanning the gap. CDR3 protein: CASSLRLIKEDYNSPLHF. CDR3 coding DNA: TGCGCCAGCAGCTTGAGACTGATAAAGGAGGACTATAATTCACCCCTCCACTTT.

The chain links TRBV4-1 to TRBJ1-3, with D possibly matching TRBD1 (6 bases). Trimming left V 1 base short and J 4 bases short, with 14 bases between. Per the germline V gene, CDR1 is MGHRA and CDR2 is YSYEKL. CDR3 length: 16 residues. The CDR3 nucleotides are TGCGCCAGCAGCCAAGGACAGGAAGTGGCAGGAAACACCATATATTTT. Its translation: CASSQGQEVAGNTIYF.

The chain recombines TRBV28 with TRBJ1-1; TRBD1 agrees at 8 bases. Germline V CDR1 and CDR2: MDHEN, SYDVKM. The CDR3 is made up of 13 amino acids. The V gene end was trimmed by 6 bases and the J gene end by 4 bases; junction bases not matched to a gene: 4. CDR3 bases: TGTGCCAGCAGAACAGGGGGGGCCACTGAAGCTTTCTTT. Amino acid sequence: CASRTGGATEAFF.